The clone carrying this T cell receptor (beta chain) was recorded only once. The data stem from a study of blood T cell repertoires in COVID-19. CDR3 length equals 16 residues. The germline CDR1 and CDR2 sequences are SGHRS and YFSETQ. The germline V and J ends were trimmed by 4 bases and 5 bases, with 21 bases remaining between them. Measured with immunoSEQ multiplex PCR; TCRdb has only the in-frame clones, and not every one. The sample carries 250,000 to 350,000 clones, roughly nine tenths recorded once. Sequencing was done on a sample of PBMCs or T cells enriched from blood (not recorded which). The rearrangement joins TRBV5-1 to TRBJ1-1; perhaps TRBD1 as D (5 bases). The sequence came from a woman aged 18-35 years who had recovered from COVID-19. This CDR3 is CASSPREGRSGTEAFF. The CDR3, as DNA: TGCGCCAGCAGCCCCAGGGAGGGAAGGTCAGGAACTGAAGCTTTCTTT.